Below, 15 T cell receptor beta chains from the same sample are listed, as sequenced in a study of blood T cell repertoires in COVID-19 (dated by TCRdb to about 2020). Preparation of the library involved the immunoSEQ multiplex PCR assay. Imported from immuneACCESS, the table was reduced by TCRdb to in-frame sequences with V and J called. These copies leave out some clones; in studies compared against another copy, an unresolved V gene accounts for under half, and the cause of the remainder is not known. Counted in this sample were roughly 340,000 clones; 80% to 90% of them appeared once. Together, the top ten hold just under 6.5% of the sample. Sequencing was done on a sample of peripheral blood. The receptors here all came from a woman aged 45-59 years with COVID-19, enrolled during active disease.

The V call is TRBV5-1, the J call TRBJ1-4; D unresolved. CDR3 size: 15 residues. Trimming stripped 4 bases from V and 0 bases from J, with 10 bases between. Germline CDR1 SGHRS, CDR2 YFSETQ. CDR3 region: CASSLGGATNEKLFF. CDR3 coding DNA: TGCGCCAGCAGCCTCGGAGGAGCAACTAATGAAAAACTGTTTTTT.

The rearrangement uses TRBV3-1 (or the pseudogene TRBV3-2) and TRBJ1-2, with a weak D call TRBD1 (6 bases). Deletions cut 4 bases from V and 5 bases from J, with 17 bases between. The length of the CDR3 is 15 residues. Germline CDR1 reads LGHDT; CDR2 reads YNNKEL (reference sequence). CDR3 sequence (DNA): TGTGCCAGCAGCCCACGGGACAAAAGGGGGTATGGCTACACCTTC. As protein: CASSPRDKRGYGYTF.

This chain uses TRBV18 with TRBJ2-7; D is perhaps TRBD1 (6 bases). The CDR3 is 16 residues long. Trimming pared 5 bases from V and 3 bases from J, leaving 20 bases between. Germline CDR1 KGHSH, CDR2 LQKENI. The CDR3 sequence: CASSSTTSTGIYEQYF. Here the CDR3 DNA reads TGTGCCAGCTCATCTACCACATCGACAGGTATCTACGAGCAGTACTTC. The full variable domain, rest sourced from reference TRBV18 and TRBJ2-7, is NAGVMQNPRHLVRRRGQEARLRCSPMKGHSHVYWYRQLPEEGLKFMVYLQKENIIDESGMPKERFSAEFPKEGPSILRIQQVVRGDSAAYFCASSSTTSTGIYEQYFGPGTRLTVT.

This clone was seen a handful of times. The V gene is TRBV3-1 (or the pseudogene TRBV3-2), the J gene TRBJ2-2; D not resolved. Trimming left V 1 base short and J 6 bases short, with 6 bases between. Germline V lookup: CDR1 LGHDT, CDR2 YNNKEL (reference sequence). The CDR3 spans 13 residues. The CDR3 bases are TGTGCCAGCAGCCAAGGCCGAGCCGGGGAGCTGTTTTTT. Translated, it gives CASSQGRAGELFF.

The table lists this clone with a count of one. The V gene is TRBV7-9, the J gene TRBJ1-1; TRBD1 matches 8 bases. Germline lookup yields CDR1 SEHNR and CDR2 FQNEAQ (reference sequence). This CDR3 contains 14 residues. Trimming took 5 bases from V and 4 from J; bases not matched to a gene: 6. The CDR3: CASSKIQGGTEAFF. For the CDR3, the DNA is TGTGCCAGCAGCAAAATACAGGGGGGCACTGAAGCTTTCTTT.

V is TRBV6-1 and J is TRBJ2-7, with D hard to call. CDR1 and CDR2 (germline): MNHNS, SASEGT. V was cut by 3 bases and J by 3 bases, with 3 bases left in between. The CDR3 contains 11 residues. The CDR3 nucleotides read TGTGCCAGCAGTGACAACTACGAGCAGTACTTC. Translation: CASSDNYEQYF.

The chain joins TRBV6-5 to TRBJ2-6; TRBD2 agrees at 8 bases. The germline CDR1 and CDR2 sequences are MNHEY and SVGAGI. J lost 4 bases, V lost 6 bases, and 5 bases had no gene match. The CDR3 is made up of 15 amino acids. In DNA form, the CDR3 reads TGTGCCAGCAGATCGGGAGGGTCCGGGGCCAACGTCCTGACTTTC. This sequence encodes CASRSGGSGANVLTF.

V usage is TRBV5-1 and J usage is TRBJ2-6, with D uncertain. Trimming removed 0 bases at V and 0 bases at J, with 13 bases between. The germline V gene has CDR1 SGHRS and CDR2 YFSETQ. This CDR3 is 18 amino acids long. CDR3 sequence (DNA): TGCGCCAGCAGCTTGGCCCCTAGAACCGGCTCTGGGGCCAACGTCCTGACTTTC. It codes for CASSLAPRTGSGANVLTF. The variable domain in full, completed from reference TRBV5-1 and TRBJ2-6, reads KAGVTQTPRYLIKTRGQQVTLSCSPISGHRSVSWYQQTPGQGLQFLFEYFSETQRNKGNFPGRFSGRQFSNSRSEMNVSTLELGDSALYLCASSLAPRTGSGANVLTFGAGSRLTVL.

V and J are TRBV5-4 and TRBJ2-7, with TRBD2 as a possible D gene (6 bases). CDR1 is SGHNT, CDR2 YYREEE, per germline (reference sequence). This CDR3 is built from 13 residues. Trimming stripped 2 bases from V and 5 bases from J, with 11 bases between. The CDR3 reads CASSFQGGDEQYF. The CDR3 DNA reads as TGTGCCAGCAGCTTCCAGGGCGGGGACGAGCAGTACTTC.

The chain recombines TRBV6-1 with TRBJ2-3; a weak D match, TRBD2 (6 bases). This CDR3 has 16 amino acids. Germline CDR1 and CDR2: MNHNS and SASEGT. V lost 3 bases and J 1 base, leaving 14 bases between the germline ends. The CDR3 region is CASSDPGDLRTDTQYF. CDR3 DNA: TGTGCCAGCAGTGACCCTGGGGACTTACGCACAGATACGCAGTATTTT.

The V and J genes are TRBV25-1 and TRBJ2-7; possible D gene TRBD2, 5 bases. The CDR3 is 15 amino acids. The V end lost 1 base, the J end lost 4 bases, and 14 bases lay between the germline ends. Germline V gives CDR1 MGHDK, CDR2 SYGVNS. CDR3 sequence reads: CASSEWSQEAYEQYF. The CDR3 DNA sequence: TGTGCCAGCAGTGAATGGAGTCAGGAGGCGTACGAGCAGTACTTC.

This sequence joins TRBV19 and TRBJ1-5, with TRBD1 identical over 8 bases. CDR1 is LNHDA, CDR2 SQIVND, per germline (reference sequence). Trimming cost V 5 bases and J 4 bases; bases outside gene matches: 10. The CDR3 extends over 16 amino acids. CDR3 residues: CASSLPGGLRNQPQHF. The CDR3 DNA sequence: TGTGCCAGTAGTCTACCAGGGGGCTTGAGGAATCAGCCCCAGCATTTT.

This chain links TRBV5-6 with TRBJ2-3; TRBD2 matches at 7 bases. Germline trimming cut 3 bases from V and 6 bases from J; bases unmatched to any gene: 13. CDR1 is SGHDT and CDR2 is YYEEEE in the germline V gene. The CDR3 loop spans 16 amino acids. CDR3: CASSSAGTKRSDTQYF. The CDR3 bases are TGTGCCAGCAGCTCTGCTGGGACTAAACGTTCGGATACGCAGTATTTT.

The genes are TRBV6-5 and TRBJ2-7; 7 positions match TRBD1. The V gene end was trimmed by 8 bases and the J gene end by 4 bases; junction bases not matched to a gene: 11. The length of the CDR3 is 14 residues. Germline V gene sequence: CDR1 MNHEY, CDR2 SVGAGI. CDR3 residues: CASRSPTGIYEQYF. The CDR3 DNA follows: TGTGCCAGCCGGAGCCCGACAGGGATATACGAGCAGTACTTC.

The rearrangement uses TRBV19 and TRBJ2-7; 8 positions match TRBD2. The CDR3 runs to 13 residues. CDR1 LNHDA and CDR2 SQIVND come from the germline V gene (reference sequence). Trimming cost V 7 bases and J 3 bases; bases outside gene matches: 5. The CDR3 is CASKGRGVYEQYF. The CDR3 DNA is TGTGCCAGTAAGGGGCGGGGGGTCTACGAGCAGTACTTC.